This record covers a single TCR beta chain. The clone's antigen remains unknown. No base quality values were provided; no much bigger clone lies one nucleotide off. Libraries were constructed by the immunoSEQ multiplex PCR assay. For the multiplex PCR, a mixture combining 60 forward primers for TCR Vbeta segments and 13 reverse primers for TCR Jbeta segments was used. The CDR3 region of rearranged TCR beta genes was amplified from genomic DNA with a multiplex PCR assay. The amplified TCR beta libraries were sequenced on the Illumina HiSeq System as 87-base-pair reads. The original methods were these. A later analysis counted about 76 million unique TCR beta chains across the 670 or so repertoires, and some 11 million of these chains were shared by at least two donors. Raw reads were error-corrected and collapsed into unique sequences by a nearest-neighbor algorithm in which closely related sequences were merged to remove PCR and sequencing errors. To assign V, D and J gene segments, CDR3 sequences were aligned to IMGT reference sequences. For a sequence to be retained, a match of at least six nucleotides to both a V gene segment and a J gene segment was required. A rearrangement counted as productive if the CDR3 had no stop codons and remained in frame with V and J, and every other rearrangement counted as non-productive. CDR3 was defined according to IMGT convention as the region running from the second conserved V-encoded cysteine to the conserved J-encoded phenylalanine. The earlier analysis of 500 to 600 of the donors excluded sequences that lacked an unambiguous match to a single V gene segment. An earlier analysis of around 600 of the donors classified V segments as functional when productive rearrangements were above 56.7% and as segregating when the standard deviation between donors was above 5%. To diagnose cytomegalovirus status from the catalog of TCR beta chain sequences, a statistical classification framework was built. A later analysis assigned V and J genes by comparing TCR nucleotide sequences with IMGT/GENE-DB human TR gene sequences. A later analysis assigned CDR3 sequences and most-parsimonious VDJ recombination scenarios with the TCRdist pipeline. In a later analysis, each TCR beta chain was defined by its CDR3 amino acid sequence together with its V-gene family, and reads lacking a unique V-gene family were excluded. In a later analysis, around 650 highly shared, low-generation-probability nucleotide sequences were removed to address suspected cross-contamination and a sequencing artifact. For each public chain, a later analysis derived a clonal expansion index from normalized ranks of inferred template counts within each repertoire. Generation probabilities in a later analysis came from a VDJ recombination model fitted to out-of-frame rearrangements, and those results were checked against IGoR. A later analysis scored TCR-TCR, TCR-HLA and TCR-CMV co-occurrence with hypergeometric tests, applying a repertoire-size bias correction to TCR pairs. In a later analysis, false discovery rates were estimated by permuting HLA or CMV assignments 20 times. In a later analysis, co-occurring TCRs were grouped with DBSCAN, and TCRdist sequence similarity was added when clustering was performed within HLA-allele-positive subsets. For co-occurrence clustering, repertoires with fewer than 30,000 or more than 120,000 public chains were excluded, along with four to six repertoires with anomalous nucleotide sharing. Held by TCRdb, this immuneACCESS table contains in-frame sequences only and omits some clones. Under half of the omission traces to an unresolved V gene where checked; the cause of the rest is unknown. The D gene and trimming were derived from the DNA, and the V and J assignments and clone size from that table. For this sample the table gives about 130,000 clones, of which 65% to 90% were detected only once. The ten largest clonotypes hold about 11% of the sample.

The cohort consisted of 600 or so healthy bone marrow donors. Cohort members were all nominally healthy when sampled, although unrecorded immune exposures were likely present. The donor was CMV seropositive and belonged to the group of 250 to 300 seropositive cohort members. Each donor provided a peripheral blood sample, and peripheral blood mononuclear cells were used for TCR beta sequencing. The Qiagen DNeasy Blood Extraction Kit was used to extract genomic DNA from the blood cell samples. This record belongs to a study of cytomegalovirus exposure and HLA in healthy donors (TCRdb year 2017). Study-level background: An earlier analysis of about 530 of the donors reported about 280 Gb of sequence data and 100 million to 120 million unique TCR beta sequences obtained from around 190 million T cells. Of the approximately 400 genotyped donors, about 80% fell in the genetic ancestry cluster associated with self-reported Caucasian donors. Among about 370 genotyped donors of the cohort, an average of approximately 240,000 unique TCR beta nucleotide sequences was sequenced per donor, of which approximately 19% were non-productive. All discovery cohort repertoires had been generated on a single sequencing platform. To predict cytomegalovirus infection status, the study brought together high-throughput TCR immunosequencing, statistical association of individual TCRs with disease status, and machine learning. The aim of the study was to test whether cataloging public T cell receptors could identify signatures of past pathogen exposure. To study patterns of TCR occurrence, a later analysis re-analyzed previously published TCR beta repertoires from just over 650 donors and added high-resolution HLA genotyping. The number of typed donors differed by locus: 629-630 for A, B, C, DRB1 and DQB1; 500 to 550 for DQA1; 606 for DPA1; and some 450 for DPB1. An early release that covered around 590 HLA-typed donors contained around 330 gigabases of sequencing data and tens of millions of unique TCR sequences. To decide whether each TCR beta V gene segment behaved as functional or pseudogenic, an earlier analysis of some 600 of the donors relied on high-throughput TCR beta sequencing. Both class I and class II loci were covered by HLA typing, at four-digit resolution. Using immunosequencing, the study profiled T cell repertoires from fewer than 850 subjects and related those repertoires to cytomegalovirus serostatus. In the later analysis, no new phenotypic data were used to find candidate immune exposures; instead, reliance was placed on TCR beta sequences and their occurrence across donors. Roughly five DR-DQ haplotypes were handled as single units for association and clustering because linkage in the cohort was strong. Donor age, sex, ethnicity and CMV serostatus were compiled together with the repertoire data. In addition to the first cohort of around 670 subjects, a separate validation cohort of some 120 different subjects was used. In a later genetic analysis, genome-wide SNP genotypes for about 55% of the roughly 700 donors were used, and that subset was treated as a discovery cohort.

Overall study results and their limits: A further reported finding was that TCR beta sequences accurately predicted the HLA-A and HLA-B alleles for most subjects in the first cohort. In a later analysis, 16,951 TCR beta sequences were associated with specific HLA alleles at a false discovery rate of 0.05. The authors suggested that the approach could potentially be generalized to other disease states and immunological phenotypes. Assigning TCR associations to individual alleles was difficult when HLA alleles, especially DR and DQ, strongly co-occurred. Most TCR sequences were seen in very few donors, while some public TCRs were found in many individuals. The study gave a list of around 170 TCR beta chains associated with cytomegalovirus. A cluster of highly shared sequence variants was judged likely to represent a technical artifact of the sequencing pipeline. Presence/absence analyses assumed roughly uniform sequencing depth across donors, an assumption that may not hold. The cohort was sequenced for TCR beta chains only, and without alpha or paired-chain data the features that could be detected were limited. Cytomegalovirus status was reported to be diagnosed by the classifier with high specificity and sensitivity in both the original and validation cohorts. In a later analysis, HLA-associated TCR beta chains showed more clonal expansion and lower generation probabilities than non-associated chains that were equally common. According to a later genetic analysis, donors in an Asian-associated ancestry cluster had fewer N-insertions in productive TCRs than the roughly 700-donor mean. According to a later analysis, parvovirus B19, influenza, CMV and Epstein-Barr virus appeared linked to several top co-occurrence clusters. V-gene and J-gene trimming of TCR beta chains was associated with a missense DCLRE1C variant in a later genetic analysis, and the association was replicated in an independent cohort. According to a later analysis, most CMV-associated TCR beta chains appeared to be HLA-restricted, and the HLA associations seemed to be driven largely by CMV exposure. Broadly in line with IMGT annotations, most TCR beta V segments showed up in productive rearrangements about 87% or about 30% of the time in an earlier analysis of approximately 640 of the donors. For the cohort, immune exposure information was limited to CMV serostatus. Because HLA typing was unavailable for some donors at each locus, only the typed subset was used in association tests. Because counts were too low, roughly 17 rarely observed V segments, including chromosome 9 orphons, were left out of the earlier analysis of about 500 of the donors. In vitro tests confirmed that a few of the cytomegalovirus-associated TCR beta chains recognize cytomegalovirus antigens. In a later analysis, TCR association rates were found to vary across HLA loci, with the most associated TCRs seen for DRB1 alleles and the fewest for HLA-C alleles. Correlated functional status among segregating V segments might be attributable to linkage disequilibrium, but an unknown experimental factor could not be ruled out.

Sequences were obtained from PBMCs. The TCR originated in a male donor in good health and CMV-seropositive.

The DNA is as follows: TGTGCCAGCAGTTTGACTAGCGGGAGGGCCCAGGTATACAATGAGCAGTTCTTC. Translated, it gives CASSLTSGRAQVYNEQFF. The chain is encoded by TRBV27 joined to TRBJ2-1, with 14 junctional bases fitting TRBD2. The CDR3 starts with the cysteine, ends with the phenylalanine, and has 18 residues. Only the CDR3 DNA is retained, 54 bases long and in frame from the first base. V lost 3 bases and J lost 4 bases, and the count of bases not matched to a germline gene is 8. Taken from the germline V gene (reference sequence), the CDR1 and CDR2 loops are MNHEY and SMNVEV.